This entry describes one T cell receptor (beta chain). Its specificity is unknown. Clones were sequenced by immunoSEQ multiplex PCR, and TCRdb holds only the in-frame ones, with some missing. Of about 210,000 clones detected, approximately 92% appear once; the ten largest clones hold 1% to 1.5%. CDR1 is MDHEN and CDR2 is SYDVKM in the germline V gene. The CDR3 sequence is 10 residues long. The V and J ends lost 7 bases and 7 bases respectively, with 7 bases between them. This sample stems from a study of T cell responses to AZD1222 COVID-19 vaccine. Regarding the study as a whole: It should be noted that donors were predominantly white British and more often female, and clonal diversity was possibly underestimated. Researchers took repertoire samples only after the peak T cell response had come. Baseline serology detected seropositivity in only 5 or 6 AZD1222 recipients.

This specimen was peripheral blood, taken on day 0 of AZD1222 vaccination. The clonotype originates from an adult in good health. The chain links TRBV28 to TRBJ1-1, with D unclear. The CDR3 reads CASIGREAFF. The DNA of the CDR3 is TGTGCCAGCATCGGACGTGAAGCTTTCTTT.